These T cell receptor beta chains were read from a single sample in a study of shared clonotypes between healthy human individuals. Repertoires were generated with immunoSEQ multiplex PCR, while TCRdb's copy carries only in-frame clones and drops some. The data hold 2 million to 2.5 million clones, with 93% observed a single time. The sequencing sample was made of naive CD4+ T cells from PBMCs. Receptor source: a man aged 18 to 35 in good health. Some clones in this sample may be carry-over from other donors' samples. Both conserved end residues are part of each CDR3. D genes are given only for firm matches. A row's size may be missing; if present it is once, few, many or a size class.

cdr3_nt: TGTGCCAGCAGCGTGGCAGACAGGGGGCCTGGAAACACCATATATTTT
cdr3_aa: CASSVADRGPGNTIYF
clone_size: once
d_call: TRBD1
j_call: TRBJ1-3
v_call: TRBV9

cdr3_nt: TGCAGCGTTGAAGATCAAGCAGCGGCCTCCTACAATGAGCAGTTCTTC
cdr3_aa: CSVEDQAAASYNEQFF
clone_size: NA
d_call: NA
j_call: TRBJ2-1
v_call: TRBV29-1

cdr3_nt: TGTGCCAGCAGTTCCTACGGCGGCGTGGAGACCCAGTACTTC
cdr3_aa: CASSSYGGVETQYF
clone_size: NA
d_call: NA
j_call: TRBJ2-5
v_call: TRBV28

cdr3_nt: TGTGCCAGCAGTGAATTAGGGGGCAGCTACACCTTC
cdr3_aa: CASSELGGSYTF
clone_size: NA
d_call: TRBD1
j_call: TRBJ1-2
v_call: TRBV2

cdr3_nt: TGTGCCAGTCGGGACAGTAGGTATCTACACACCATATATTTT
cdr3_aa: CASRDSRYLHTIYF
clone_size: NA
d_call: TRBD1
j_call: TRBJ1-3
v_call: TRBV6-6

cdr3_nt: TGTGCCAGCACTCTCCGAGGGCAGGGGGTATTCGGCACAGATACGCAGTATTTT
cdr3_aa: CASTLRGQGVFGTDTQYF
clone_size: NA
d_call: TRBD1
j_call: TRBJ2-3
v_call: TRBV2

cdr3_nt: TGTGCCAGCAGTTTATCTAGCGGGTTATCCTACAATGAGCAGTTCTTC
cdr3_aa: CASSLSSGLSYNEQFF
clone_size: NA
d_call: TRBD2
j_call: TRBJ2-1
v_call: TRBV28

cdr3_nt: TGTGCCAGCAGCTCGGGCCTTACCGCAGATACGCAGTATTTT
cdr3_aa: CASSSGLTADTQYF
clone_size: NA
d_call: NA
j_call: TRBJ2-3
v_call: TRBV7-2

cdr3_nt: TGCAGCGTTCAATCAGGGATTGGGGGTGAAGCTTTCTTT
cdr3_aa: CSVQSGIGGEAFF
clone_size: few
d_call: NA
j_call: TRBJ1-1
v_call: TRBV29-1

cdr3_nt: TGTGCCAGCAGACTGACCGAGGGATCCACCGGGGAGCTGTTTTTT
cdr3_aa: CASRLTEGSTGELFF
clone_size: NA
d_call: NA
j_call: TRBJ2-2
v_call: TRBV6-1

cdr3_nt: TGTGCCAGCAGTGAAGGGACTAGCGGGACCTACAATGAGCAGTTCTTC
cdr3_aa: CASSEGTSGTYNEQFF
clone_size: once
d_call: TRBD2
j_call: TRBJ2-1
v_call: TRBV25-1

cdr3_nt: TGTGCCAGCAGTTCCCCTGGCGGTACCTCTGGAAACACCATATATTTT
cdr3_aa: CASSSPGGTSGNTIYF
clone_size: NA
d_call: NA
j_call: TRBJ1-3
v_call: TRBV28

cdr3_nt: TGTGCCAGCAGCTTGGTCGGAACTAGCACAGATACGCAGTATTTT
cdr3_aa: CASSLVGTSTDTQYF
clone_size: NA
d_call: NA
j_call: TRBJ2-3
v_call: TRBV5-4

cdr3_nt: TGTGCCAGCAAGACAGGGCAGAATCAGCCCCAGCATTTT
cdr3_aa: CASKTGQNQPQHF
clone_size: few
d_call: TRBD1
j_call: TRBJ1-5
v_call: TRBV6-5

cdr3_nt: TGTGCCAGCAGTGAAGGGGGCCACACTGAAGCTTTCTTT
cdr3_aa: CASSEGGHTEAFF
clone_size: NA
d_call: NA
j_call: TRBJ1-1
v_call: TRBV6-1

cdr3_nt: TGTGCCAGCAGCTTGTTAAGCTCCTACAATGAGCAGTTCTTC
cdr3_aa: CASSLLSSYNEQFF
clone_size: NA
d_call: NA
j_call: TRBJ2-1
v_call: TRBV5-6

cdr3_nt: TGTGCCCGCTGTTTGGACCACAGGGGGTATAGCAATCAGCCCCAGCATTTT
cdr3_aa: CARCLDHRGYSNQPQHF
clone_size: NA
d_call: TRBD1
j_call: TRBJ1-5
v_call: TRBV30

cdr3_nt: TGTGCCAGCAGTTCAGCGGCCGGCGTCTACGAGCAGTACTTC
cdr3_aa: CASSSAAGVYEQYF
clone_size: NA
d_call: NA
j_call: TRBJ2-7
v_call: TRBV28

cdr3_nt: TGTGCCAGCAAAATGAGCGGGAGCCAATGGGAGACCCAGTACTTC
cdr3_aa: CASKMSGSQWETQYF
clone_size: NA
d_call: TRBD2
j_call: TRBJ2-5
v_call: TRBV6-1

cdr3_nt: TGTGCCAGCAGTTCCGGGACAGGGTCGAGCTATGGCTACACCTTC
cdr3_aa: CASSSGTGSSYGYTF
clone_size: once
d_call: TRBD1
j_call: TRBJ1-2
v_call: TRBV6-5

cdr3_nt: TGTGCCAGCAGTTACGGGGGGACAGCTAACTATGGCTACACCTTC
cdr3_aa: CASSYGGTANYGYTF
clone_size: NA
d_call: TRBD1
j_call: TRBJ1-2
v_call: TRBV6-5

cdr3_nt: TGCGCCAGCAGCTCACTCCCCGGGACTAGCGAAACCTACGAGCAGTACTTC
cdr3_aa: CASSSLPGTSETYEQYF
clone_size: NA
d_call: TRBD2
j_call: TRBJ2-7
v_call: TRBV5-1

cdr3_nt: TGTGCCAGCAGCTTACAGCCTCCCCAGACGGTTGATCATCAGCCCCAGCATTTT
cdr3_aa: CASSLQPPQTVDHQPQHF
clone_size: once
d_call: NA
j_call: TRBJ1-5
v_call: TRBV7-2

cdr3_nt: TGCGCCAGCAGCTTCGCGGGGGACGGCTACACCTTC
cdr3_aa: CASSFAGDGYTF
clone_size: NA
d_call: NA
j_call: TRBJ1-2
v_call: TRBV5-1

cdr3_nt: TGTGCCAGCTCACTACAGGGGTTGAACTACAATGAGCAGTTCTTC
cdr3_aa: CASSLQGLNYNEQFF
clone_size: NA
d_call: TRBD1
j_call: TRBJ2-1
v_call: TRBV18

cdr3_nt: TGTGCCAGTAGGGGAACAGGGGACACCGGGGAGCTGTTTTTT
cdr3_aa: CASRGTGDTGELFF
clone_size: NA
d_call: TRBD1
j_call: TRBJ2-2
v_call: TRBV19

cdr3_nt: TGTGCCAGCAGCCCCGGGACAGGCCGCCACACCTTC
cdr3_aa: CASSPGTGRHTF
clone_size: NA
d_call: TRBD1
j_call: TRBJ1-2
v_call: TRBV6-5

cdr3_nt: TGTGCCAGCAGCTTAGCCCCACAAGGGCAAGGCGAGCAGTACTTC
cdr3_aa: CASSLAPQGQGEQYF
clone_size: NA
d_call: NA
j_call: TRBJ2-7
v_call: TRBV7-9

cdr3_nt: TGTGCCAGCAGCCTCAGGGGGAACAATGAGCAGTTCTTC
cdr3_aa: CASSLRGNNEQFF
clone_size: NA
d_call: TRBD1
j_call: TRBJ2-1
v_call: TRBV27

cdr3_nt: TGCGCCAGCAGCTTGGATGGCGGGAACACTGAAGCTTTCTTT
cdr3_aa: CASSLDGGNTEAFF
clone_size: NA
d_call: NA
j_call: TRBJ1-1
v_call: TRBV5-1

cdr3_nt: TGTGCCAGCAGCCGGGCATACAATGAGCAGTTCTTC
cdr3_aa: CASSRAYNEQFF
clone_size: NA
d_call: NA
j_call: TRBJ2-1
v_call: TRBV28

cdr3_nt: TGTGCCAGCAGCTCGGGGGCGGCGGAGACCCAGTACTTC
cdr3_aa: CASSSGAAETQYF
clone_size: NA
d_call: NA
j_call: TRBJ2-5
v_call: TRBV7-3

cdr3_nt: TGTGCCAGCAGTGCCAGGGACTACGAGCAGTACTTC
cdr3_aa: CASSARDYEQYF
clone_size: NA
d_call: NA
j_call: TRBJ2-7
v_call: TRBV6-6

cdr3_nt: TGTGCCAGCAGACTTAGCGGAGCCAAAAACATTCAGTACTTC
cdr3_aa: CASRLSGAKNIQYF
clone_size: NA
d_call: NA
j_call: TRBJ2-4
v_call: TRBV2

cdr3_nt: TGTGCCAGCAGCCAAGATTCATCCGGGGCCGGGGAGCTGTTTTTT
cdr3_aa: CASSQDSSGAGELFF
clone_size: NA
d_call: NA
j_call: TRBJ2-2
v_call: TRBV4-2

cdr3_nt: TGTGCCAGCAGCTTAGCTAGCGGGACCTACGAGCAGTACTTC
cdr3_aa: CASSLASGTYEQYF
clone_size: NA
d_call: TRBD2
j_call: TRBJ2-7
v_call: TRBV11-3

cdr3_nt: TGCGCCAGCAGCAGGACTAGAGATACGCAGTATTTT
cdr3_aa: CASSRTRDTQYF
clone_size: NA
d_call: TRBD2
j_call: TRBJ2-3
v_call: TRBV5-1

cdr3_nt: TGTGCCAGCAGACAGGGGGGGAGGGCCGTGTATGAGCAGTTCTTC
cdr3_aa: CASRQGGRAVYEQFF
clone_size: NA
d_call: NA
j_call: TRBJ2-1
v_call: TRBV7-2

cdr3_nt: TGTGCCAGCAACGCTCGGGACAAAGCCTACAATGAGCAGTTCTTC
cdr3_aa: CASNARDKAYNEQFF
clone_size: NA
d_call: NA
j_call: TRBJ2-1
v_call: TRBV6-5

cdr3_nt: TGTGCCAGCTCACCTGGTTACAAGGGTGAAGCTTTCTTT
cdr3_aa: CASSPGYKGEAFF
clone_size: NA
d_call: NA
j_call: TRBJ1-1
v_call: TRBV18

cdr3_nt: TGCAGCTACCGACTGGGATTAGCGGGAGAGGAGCAGTACTTC
cdr3_aa: CSYRLGLAGEEQYF
clone_size: once
d_call: TRBD2
j_call: TRBJ2-7
v_call: TRBV29-1

cdr3_nt: TGTGCCAGCAGCTTAACAGGGGGTACTCCCTACGAGCAGTACTTC
cdr3_aa: CASSLTGGTPYEQYF
clone_size: NA
d_call: TRBD1
j_call: TRBJ2-7
v_call: TRBV5-4

cdr3_nt: TGTGCCAGCAATAGGCCTAGCACAGATACGCAGTATTTT
cdr3_aa: CASNRPSTDTQYF
clone_size: NA
d_call: NA
j_call: TRBJ2-3
v_call: TRBV28

cdr3_nt: TGCAGTGCTATTGCCCAGGAGACCCAGTACTTC
cdr3_aa: CSAIAQETQYF
clone_size: NA
d_call: NA
j_call: TRBJ2-5
v_call: TRBV20-1

cdr3_nt: TGTGCCAGCAGTTACTCGTGGCGCTCTGGAAACACCATATATTTT
cdr3_aa: CASSYSWRSGNTIYF
clone_size: NA
d_call: NA
j_call: TRBJ1-3
v_call: TRBV6-5

cdr3_nt: TGCGCCAGCAGCTTGGCACTCCAGGCCTCCTATGGCTACACCTTC
cdr3_aa: CASSLALQASYGYTF
clone_size: NA
d_call: NA
j_call: TRBJ1-2
v_call: TRBV5-1

cdr3_nt: TGTGCCAGCAGCTCGGGGGGCCATATATCCTCCTACGAGCAGTACTTC
cdr3_aa: CASSSGGHISSYEQYF
clone_size: NA
d_call: NA
j_call: TRBJ2-7
v_call: TRBV7-2

cdr3_nt: TGTGCCAGCAGATACCAATGGGGAGGCCCCGCTTTCTTT
cdr3_aa: CASRYQWGGPAFF
clone_size: NA
d_call: NA
j_call: TRBJ1-1
v_call: TRBV6-5

cdr3_nt: TGTGCCAGCAGTCCGAGACAGGGGGGTAATACGCAGTATTTT
cdr3_aa: CASSPRQGGNTQYF
clone_size: NA
d_call: TRBD1
j_call: TRBJ2-3
v_call: TRBV27

cdr3_nt: TGTGCCAGCAGCCTAGGAGACTATGGCTACACCTTC
cdr3_aa: CASSLGDYGYTF
clone_size: NA
d_call: NA
j_call: TRBJ1-2
v_call: TRBV28

cdr3_nt: TGTGCCAGCGGAAAAGCAGATACGCAGTATTTT
cdr3_aa: CASGKADTQYF
clone_size: NA
d_call: NA
j_call: TRBJ2-3
v_call: TRBV28

cdr3_nt: TGCGCCAGCAGCTGGAGGACAGGGGGCTACGCCGGGAATGAAAAACTGTTTTTT
cdr3_aa: CASSWRTGGYAGNEKLFF
clone_size: NA
d_call: TRBD1
j_call: TRBJ1-4
v_call: TRBV4-1

cdr3_nt: TGTGCCAGTAGTAGGTCCCTCGGACTAGCGGGAGGTTATGAGCAGTACTTC
cdr3_aa: CASSRSLGLAGGYEQYF
clone_size: NA
d_call: TRBD2
j_call: TRBJ2-7
v_call: TRBV19

cdr3_nt: TGTGCCAGCAGTCGGACAGAACTTATCAATCAGCCCCAGCATTTT
cdr3_aa: CASSRTELINQPQHF
clone_size: NA
d_call: NA
j_call: TRBJ1-5
v_call: TRBV28

cdr3_nt: TGTGCCAGCAGCCTTCGACCCGTGAACAATGAGCAGTTCTTC
cdr3_aa: CASSLRPVNNEQFF
clone_size: NA
d_call: NA
j_call: TRBJ2-1
v_call: TRBV28

cdr3_nt: TGTGCCAGCGCCTACCACCGGGACATATCTTACGAGCAGTACTTC
cdr3_aa: CASAYHRDISYEQYF
clone_size: NA
d_call: NA
j_call: TRBJ2-7
v_call: TRBV6-5